Below, 17 T cell receptor beta chains from the same sample are listed, as sequenced in a study of response to subunit inactivated influenza vaccine. One entry per CDR3 protein, called by TCRdb with MiXCR from the RT-PCR reads. This sample yields about 240,000 distinct CDR3 sequences, of which 10% to 15% are seen a single time; approximately 7.8% belongs to the top ten. Sequenced here: non-naive T cells sorted from PBMCs, sampled around 14 days before vaccination. These receptors were collected from a man aged 50-60 years who received an inactivated influenza vaccine.

This clonotype was observed at least ten times. The J gene is TRBJ2-5, the V gene TRBV20-1, with a weak D call TRBD1 (6 bases). This CDR3 comprises 13 residues. Germline V gives CDR1 DFQATT, CDR2 SNEGSKA (reference sequence). Trimming removed 6 bases at V and 0 bases at J, with 11 bases between. The CDR3: CSANRAYQETQYF. CDR3 nucleotides: TGCAGTGCCAACAGGGCGTACCAAGAGACCCAGTACTTC.

This clonotype was counted between two and nine times. The genes are TRBV2 and TRBJ2-3; D gene unclear. The V and J ends lost 7 bases and 0 bases respectively, with 14 bases between them. The CDR3 is 15 residues long. Germline assignment: CDR1 SNHLY and CDR2 FYNNEI. CDR3 in DNA: TGTGCCAGCACTTTCGAGGATACTAGCACAGATACGCAGTATTTT. This gives the protein CASTFEDTSTDTQYF.

This clonotype showed up many times. The CDR3 nucleotides are TGTGCCAGCAGCGCGCAGGGGACGGTGGACACCATATATTTT. Its translation is CASSAQGTVDTIYF. The gene calls are TRBV11-2 and TRBJ1-3, with D possibly being TRBD1 (6 bases). Germline CDR1 and CDR2: SGHAT and FQNNGV. The CDR3 runs 14 residues. Trimming cost V 5 bases and J 8 bases, with 16 bases left between them. Full variable domain (rest looked up from reference TRBV11-2 and TRBJ1-3): EAGVAQSPRYKIIEKRQSVAFWCNPISGHATLYWYQQILGQGPKLLIQFQNNGVVDDSQLPKDRFSAERLKGVDSTLKIQPAKLEDSAVYLCASSAQGTVDTIYFGEGSWLTVV.

This clonotype showed up just a few times. This sequence joins TRBV6-1 and TRBJ1-1; D remains ambiguous. Per germline, CDR1 MNHNS and CDR2 SASEGT. The CDR3 length is 13 residues. The V gene lost 7 bases and the J gene lost 2 bases, with 11 bases spanning the gap. The CDR3 nucleotides read TGTGCCAGCAAGGTTCAGCCCAACACTGAAGCTTTCTTT. Translated, it gives CASKVQPNTEAFF.

This clonotype has at least ten counts. The rearrangement joins TRBV20-1 to TRBJ1-6; D ambiguous. The V gene lost 0 bases and the J gene lost 0 bases, with 12 bases spanning the gap. Germline-derived CDR1 and CDR2 are DFQATT and SNEGSKA (reference sequence). CDR3 length: 17 amino acids. CDR3 DNA sequence: TGCAGTGCTAGAGATCTGAGAGCGAGCTCCTATAATTCACCCCTCCACTTT. This codes for CSARDLRASSYNSPLHF.

This clonotype showed up many times. This rearrangement joins TRBV7-2 to TRBJ1-5; TRBD1 aligns across 7 bases. Germline V gene lookup returns CDR1 SGHTA and CDR2 FQGNSA. Trimming removed 5 bases from V and 0 bases from J; junction bases left unmatched: 4. The CDR3 loop spans 15 amino acids. CDR3 loop: CASSPTGYSNQPQHF. The CDR3 DNA reads as TGTGCCAGCAGCCCGACAGGGTATAGCAATCAGCCCCAGCATTTT. The complete variable domain, with remaining parts taken from reference TRBV7-2 and TRBJ1-5, reads GAGVSQSPSNKVTEKGKDVELRCDPISGHTALYWYRQSLGQGLEFLIYFQGNSAPDKSGLPSDRFSAERTGGSVSTLTIQRTQQEDSAVYLCASSPTGYSNQPQHFGDGTRLSIL.

This clonotype showed up just a few times. The chain recombines TRBV24-1 with TRBJ2-5; 8 bases agree with TRBD1. V trimming: 6 bases; J trimming: 4 bases; junction bases outside the gene matches: 3. CDR1 KGHDR and CDR2 SFDVKD come from the germline V gene. The CDR3 sequence is 13 residues long. CDR3 sequence reads: CATSTGGRETQYF. The CDR3, as DNA: TGTGCCACCAGTACAGGGGGGCGAGAGACCCAGTACTTC.

The chain employs TRBV5-4 and TRBJ2-7, with D perhaps given as TRBD1 or TRBD2 (5 bases each). V was pared by 3 bases and J by 7 bases, with 17 bases between. In germline, CDR1 is SGHNT, CDR2 YYREEE (reference sequence). This CDR3 comprises 14 residues. The CDR3 spells CASSWGRDGREQYF. The CDR3 DNA sequence: TGTGCCAGCAGCTGGGGACGGGACGGAAGAGAGCAGTACTTC.

The sample holds many counts of this clonotype. DNA for the CDR3: TGCAGTGCTAGTCGGCGGGGACTTTTCTACGAGCAGTACTTC. It yields the protein CSASRRGLFYEQYF. This chain connects TRBV20-1 to TRBJ2-7; TRBD2 is a possible D gene (6 bases). Looked up from germline, CDR1 is DFQATT and CDR2 is SNEGSKA (reference sequence). The CDR3 sequence is 14 residues long. The ends were cut back, 3 bases at V and 3 bases at J, with 15 bases in the middle.

V usage is TRBV10-3 and J usage is TRBJ2-7; D may correspond to TRBD1 or TRBD2 (5 bases each). Germline CDR1 is ENHRY and CDR2 is SYGVKD. The CDR3 covers 13 residues. Deletions cut 6 bases from V and 4 bases from J, with 13 bases between. In nucleotides, the CDR3 is TGTGCCATCAGGAGGGGAGACTATTACGAGCAGTACTTC. Translation: CAIRRGDYYEQYF.

This clonotype was counted many times. The gene calls are TRBV28 and TRBJ2-7, with no clear D. Trimming removed 5 bases at V and 0 bases at J, with 8 bases between. CDR3 length: 13 residues. CDR1 and CDR2 from the germline V gene are MDHEN and SYDVKM. The CDR3 DNA is TGTGCCAGCAGTGAAACCCCCTCCTACGAGCAGTACTTC. Translating gives CASSETPSYEQYF. The full variable domain, with the rest looked up from reference TRBV28 and TRBJ2-7, is DVKVTQSSRYLVKRTGEKVFLECVQDMDHENMFWYRQDPGLGLRLIYFSYDVKMKEKGDIPEGYSVSREKKERFSLILESASTNQTSMYLCASSETPSYEQYFGPGTRLTVT.

The V gene is TRBV9, the J gene TRBJ2-3, with D possibly TRBD2 on 6 matching bases. The CDR3 covers 14 residues. Germline V lookup: CDR1 SGDLS, CDR2 YYNGEE. V dropped 2 bases and J dropped 4 bases, with 11 bases sitting between them. The CDR3 here is CASSVDYKPDTQYF. The CDR3 bases are TGTGCCAGCAGCGTGGACTACAAGCCAGATACGCAGTATTTT.

This clonotype has more than one count but fewer than ten. A junction end diverges from the germline sequence, so it may reflect a read error. The chain couples TRBV3-1 to TRBJ2-3; no clear D. The CDR3 covers 17 residues. Germline CDR1 reads LGHDT; CDR2 reads YNNKEL (reference sequence). In nucleotides, the CDR3 is TGTGCCTGCAGTCACCCTCTCCGACTCCTAGGTGCAGATACGCAGTATTTT. Its protein is CACSHPLRLLGADTQYF.

This clonotype has a handful of counts. This chain links TRBV10-3 with TRBJ2-7; D unresolved. The germline V gene has CDR1 ENHRY and CDR2 SYGVKD. Trimming cost V 6 bases and J 0 bases, with 12 bases left between them. This CDR3 comprises 14 residues. The DNA of the CDR3 is TGTGCCATCAGGTACGGGTCCGACTCCTACGAGCAGTACTTC. Translated, it gives CAIRYGSDSYEQYF.

This clonotype has a count of ten or more. The chain is built from TRBV28 and TRBJ2-5; 11 bases fit TRBD1. The CDR3 loop spans 19 amino acids. Germline CDR1 is MDHEN and CDR2 is SYDVKM. The V gene end was trimmed by 6 bases and the J gene end by 4 bases; junction bases not matched to a gene: 19. CDR3 loop: CASSNDSGTGGHSVETQYF. CDR3 nucleotide sequence: TGTGCCAGCAGCAACGATTCCGGGACAGGGGGACACTCTGTAGAGACCCAGTACTTC.

The sample holds a few counts of this clonotype. The chain links TRBV11-2 to TRBJ2-1; 7 nucleotides align to TRBD2. V was clipped by 4 bases and J by 6 bases; unmatched bases: 6. The V gene's germline CDR1 is SGHAT and CDR2 FQNNGV. The CDR3 consists of 14 residues. The CDR3 spells CASSSSGTFNEQFF. The CDR3 DNA sequence: TGTGCCAGCAGCTCTAGCGGAACCTTCAATGAGCAGTTCTTC. The whole variable domain, remainder taken from reference TRBV11-2 and TRBJ2-1, is EAGVAQSPRYKIIEKRQSVAFWCNPISGHATLYWYQQILGQGPKLLIQFQNNGVVDDSQLPKDRFSAERLKGVDSTLKIQPAKLEDSAVYLCASSSSGTFNEQFFGPGTRLTVL.

This clonotype has only a few counts. The chain employs TRBV11-2 and TRBJ2-2; D remains ambiguous. The CDR3 totals 12 residues. Germline-derived CDR1 and CDR2 are SGHAT and FQNNGV. Trimming took off 5 bases at V and 8 bases at J, with 9 bases between the two ends. The chain's CDR3 is CASSLHKGELFF. DNA for the CDR3: TGTGCCAGCAGCCTGCATAAGGGGGAGCTGTTTTTT.